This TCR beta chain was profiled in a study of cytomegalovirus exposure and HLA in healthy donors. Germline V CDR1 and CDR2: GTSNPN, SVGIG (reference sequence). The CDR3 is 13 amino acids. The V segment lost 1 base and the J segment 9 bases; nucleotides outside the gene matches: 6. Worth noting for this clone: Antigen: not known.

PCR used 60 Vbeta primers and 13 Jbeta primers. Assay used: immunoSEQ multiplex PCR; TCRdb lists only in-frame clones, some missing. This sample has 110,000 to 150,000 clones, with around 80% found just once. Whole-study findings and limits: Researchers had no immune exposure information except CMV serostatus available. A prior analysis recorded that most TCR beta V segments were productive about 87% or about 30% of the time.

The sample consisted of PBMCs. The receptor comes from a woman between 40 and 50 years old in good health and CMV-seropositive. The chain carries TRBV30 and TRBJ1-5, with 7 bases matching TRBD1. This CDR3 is CAWSGTGGWPQHF. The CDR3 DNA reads TGTGCCTGGAGTGGGACAGGTGGATGGCCCCAGCATTTT.